This T cell receptor (beta chain) was found in a study of T cells after yellow fever vaccination. Study-level information: Libraries from low-cell-number fractions were prepared with the SMART-Seq v4 Ultra Low Input RNA kit. Findings and limits, study-wide: Contamination of FACS-sorted repertoires by abundant clonotypes from the bulk population could occur. Once the booster was given, most primary-vaccination clones reappeared, at around 96% for CD4 and over 70% for CD8.

As for this clonotype: Its antigen is unidentified.

By 5'RACE template switching, TCR cDNA was produced, with a universal primer site and UMIs added in the process. Each CDR3 protein gets one entry after TCRdb re-called the 5' RACE reads with MiXCR. The data contain 450,000 to 550,000 distinct CDR3 sequences, around a fifth of them seen just once; the ten biggest clones take up roughly a sixth. This CDR3 spans 12 amino acids. CDR1 and CDR2 from the germline V gene are SGHAT and FQNNGV. V dropped 1 base and J dropped 8 bases, with 8 bases sitting between them. The genes are TRBV11-2 and TRBJ1-1; D unclear. This sequence was found in a man in his late teens or twenties who received the YFV17D yellow fever vaccine. The material sequenced was PBMCs, taken roughly 23 days after the first yellow fever vaccination. CDR3 DNA: TGTGCCAGCAGCTTAGGGCGGCCCGAAGCTTTCTTT. Protein product: CASSLGRPEAFF.